The 27 T cell receptor beta chains below were found in one sample sequenced in a study of response to subunit inactivated influenza vaccine. TCRdb re-called the RT-PCR reads with MiXCR, one entry per CDR3 protein. The sample lists 150,000 to 200,000 distinct CDR3 sequences, about 11% occurring once. The sequencing used CD8+ T cells sorted from PBMCs, collected around 2 years after vaccination. All receptors derive from a man aged 50-75 years who received an inactivated influenza vaccine.

The chain combines TRBV19 with TRBJ1-2; TRBD1 matches at 9 bases. The CDR3 extends over 17 amino acids. The trim removed 5 bases at V and 6 bases at J, leaving 16 bases unmatched. Germline lookup yields CDR1 LNHDA and CDR2 SQIVND (reference sequence). CDR3: CASSPRTGASGDDGYTF. The DNA of the CDR3 is TGTGCCAGTAGTCCGCGGACAGGGGCGAGCGGCGATGATGGCTACACCTTC.

A few counts support this clonotype. V and J are TRBV29-1 and TRBJ2-3; perhaps TRBD2 as D (5 bases). The CDR3 spans 14 residues. The V gene's germline CDR1 is SQVTM and CDR2 ANQGSEA. Between the trimmed V and J ends, which lost 4 bases and 5 bases, there was a span of 16 bases. The CDR3 reads CSVALGRGVDTQYF. CDR3 DNA sequence: TGCAGCGTTGCGTTGGGCCGGGGAGTAGATACGCAGTATTTT.

This clonotype was picked up a small number of times. The rearrangement links TRBV10-2 to TRBJ1-1; 8 bases agree with TRBD1. Germline CDR1 WSHSY, CDR2 SAAADI. Losses at the gene ends were 3 bases for V and 0 bases for J; bases not matched to a gene: 3. This CDR3 contains 15 residues. CDR3 amino acids: CASSDPQGVNTEAFF. In nucleotides, the CDR3 is TGCGCCAGCAGTGATCCACAGGGGGTGAACACTGAAGCTTTCTTT.

The chain couples TRBV5-1 to TRBJ2-7, with D maybe TRBD2 (6 bases). The ends were cut back, 4 bases at V and 0 bases at J, with 17 bases in the middle. Germline V gene sequence: CDR1 SGHRS, CDR2 YFSETQ. The CDR3 is made up of 16 amino acids. The CDR3 spells CASSAGGSWGSYEQYF. The CDR3 DNA follows: TGCGCCAGCAGCGCCGGGGGATCCTGGGGCTCCTACGAGCAGTACTTC.

In its sample, this clonotype was seen a few times. This rearrangement joins TRBV7-2 to TRBJ1-5; possibly TRBD1 for D (6 bases). The CDR3 covers 15 residues. V lost 4 bases and J 1 base, leaving 11 bases between the germline ends. The germline V gene encodes CDR1 SGHTA and CDR2 FQGNSA. The CDR3 DNA reads as TGTGCCAGCAGCTCACAGGGCTGGAGCAATCAGCCCCAGCATTTT. This sequence encodes CASSSQGWSNQPQHF. The complete variable domain, with remaining parts taken from reference TRBV7-2 and TRBJ1-5, reads GAGVSQSPSNKVTEKGKDVELRCDPISGHTALYWYRQSLGQGLEFLIYFQGNSAPDKSGLPSDRFSAERTGGSVSTLTIQRTQQEDSAVYLCASSSQGWSNQPQHFGDGTRLSIL.

This clonotype was detected a few times. This chain connects TRBV11-2 to TRBJ2-7; TRBD2 agrees at 11 bases. CDR1 and CDR2 (germline): SGHAT, FQNNGV. The CDR3 spans 13 residues. Germline trimming cut 8 bases from V and 5 bases from J; bases unmatched to any gene: 5. CDR3 sequence (DNA): TGTGCCAGCCGATTTAGCGGGAGGGACGAGCAGTACTTC. It encodes CASRFSGRDEQYF.

This clonotype was counted only a few times. Written as DNA, the CDR3 is TGTGCCAGCAGTTACTCAGGACTCTCTGGAAACACCATATATTTT. The encoded protein is CASSYSGLSGNTIYF. This rearrangement joins TRBV6-5 to TRBJ1-3; unclear D gene. This CDR3 has 15 amino acids. Trimming removed 0 bases from V and 0 bases from J, with 6 bases in between. The germline CDR1 and CDR2 sequences are MNHEY and SVGAGI.

This clonotype was counted ten times or more. The chain uses TRBV12-3 or TRBV12-4 and TRBJ2-5; D might be TRBD1 or TRBD2, each matching 6 bases. V was trimmed by 2 bases and J by 4 bases, leaving 17 bases between them. CDR3 length equals 16 residues. The DNA of the CDR3 is TGTGCCAGCAGTTTAAGGGGGGTAGAAGCGCCAGAGACCCAGTACTTC. Translating gives CASSLRGVEAPETQYF.

This clonotype was detected ten times or more. V gene TRBV20-1 combines with J gene TRBJ2-1, with a tentative D call TRBD1 (7 bases). CDR3 size: 16 residues. Trimming pared 6 bases from V and 0 bases from J, leaving 18 bases between. Germline assignment: CDR1 DFQATT and CDR2 SNEGSKA (reference sequence). CDR3 coding DNA: TGCAGTGCCAGGGGGGTAGGAGCGAGCTCCTACAATGAGCAGTTCTTC. This encodes CSARGVGASSYNEQFF.

The chain recombines TRBV11-2 with TRBJ1-1; no reliable D call. V shed 5 bases and J shed 7 bases, with 11 bases lying between them. This CDR3 has 12 amino acids. Germline assignment: CDR1 SGHAT and CDR2 FQNNGV. CDR3 sequence reads: CASSGGGVEAFF. DNA for the CDR3: TGTGCCAGCAGCGGAGGAGGAGTTGAAGCTTTCTTT.

The chain is built from TRBV20-1 and TRBJ2-7; D is ambiguous. The CDR3 runs 13 residues. The V and J ends lost 3 bases and 2 bases respectively, with 11 bases between them. Germline V lookup: CDR1 DFQATT, CDR2 SNEGSKA (reference sequence). DNA for the CDR3: TGCAGTGCTAGCTATCCCGATGCCTACGAGCAGTACTTC. This gives the protein CSASYPDAYEQYF.

The rearrangement uses TRBV10-3 and TRBJ2-7; 11 nucleotides line up with TRBD2. Germline V gene lookup returns CDR1 ENHRY and CDR2 SYGVKD. The CDR3 sequence is 15 residues long. V was clipped by 4 bases and J by 5 bases; unmatched bases: 7. In DNA, the CDR3 is TGTGCCATCAGTGCGACACTAGCGGGGGACAACGAGCAGTACTTC. Translation gives CAISATLAGDNEQYF.

This rearrangement joins TRBV9 to TRBJ2-2; 8 bases are shared with TRBD2. The V and J ends lost 9 bases and 4 bases, in that order; junction bases with no gene match: 8. This CDR3 comprises 14 residues. The germline CDR1 and CDR2 sequences are SGDLS and YYNGEE. The CDR3 region has the DNA TGTGCCACCCGACTAGCGTCGGGCACCGGGGAGCTGTTTTTT. As protein: CATRLASGTGELFF.

V gene TRBV7-9 combines with J gene TRBJ2-5; the match to TRBD2 covers 8 bases. This CDR3 spans 16 amino acids. J gave up 4 bases and V 4 bases, and 11 bases lay outside the gene matches. Germline V gives CDR1 SEHNR, CDR2 FQNEAQ (reference sequence). CDR3 nucleotides: TGTGCCAGCAGCTCTGAGATAGCGGGGTTACGAGAGACCCAGTACTTC. Translated: CASSSEIAGLRETQYF.

This clonotype was seen many times. The chain has TRBV6-1 and TRBJ1-1; D uncertain. This CDR3 is 12 amino acids long. Germline V gene data show CDR1 as MNHNS and CDR2 as SASEGT. Trimming left V 8 bases short and J 1 base short, with 8 bases between. The CDR3 DNA reads as TGTGCCAGCGGGTATGAGAACACTGAAGCTTTCTTT. The encoded protein is CASGYENTEAFF.

This clonotype appeared a few times. This chain joins TRBV27 and TRBJ1-1, with D unclear. Trimming shortened V by 4 bases and J by 1 base, and 10 bases separated the two germline ends. CDR3 size: 14 residues. Germline CDR1 MNHEY, CDR2 SMNVEV (reference sequence). The CDR3 sequence is CASSYTTGNTEAFF. In nucleotides, the CDR3 is TGTGCCAGCAGTTACACGACGGGGAACACTGAAGCTTTCTTT.

This clonotype was seen at least ten times. The chain's CDR3 is CASSYTSSASYEQYF. The CDR3 DNA is TGTGCCAGCAGTTATACATCTAGCGCCTCCTACGAGCAGTACTTC. V usage is TRBV6-2 or TRBV6-3 and J usage is TRBJ2-7, with D maybe TRBD2 (6 bases). Germline V gives CDR1 MNHEY, CDR2 SVGEGT. The CDR3 length is 15 residues. V shed 3 bases and J shed 0 bases, with 12 bases lying between them.

The table lists this clonotype with many counts. The genes are TRBV7-9 and TRBJ2-3; D is unclear. V was clipped by 0 bases and J by 2 bases, with 6 bases between them. CDR1 and CDR2 (germline): SEHNR, FQNEAQ (reference sequence). The CDR3 sequence is 14 residues long. This chain's CDR3 is CASSLAYFTDTQYF. The CDR3 DNA reads TGTGCCAGCAGCTTAGCCTACTTCACAGATACGCAGTATTTT.

This clonotype was seen only a few times. This chain joins TRBV20-1 and TRBJ2-1, with no clear D. The V gene's germline CDR1 is DFQATT and CDR2 SNEGSKA (reference sequence). The CDR3 is 14 residues long. V gave up 3 bases and J gave up 4 bases, with 13 bases separating them. In DNA, the CDR3 is TGCAGTGCTAGTAATGAGTTTCCTTACAATGAGCAGTTCTTC. This gives the protein CSASNEFPYNEQFF.

V gene TRBV28 combines with J gene TRBJ2-5, with no clear D. The V end lost 2 bases, the J end lost 3 bases, and 13 bases lay between the germline ends. Per germline, CDR1 MDHEN and CDR2 SYDVKM. The CDR3 runs 15 residues. CDR3 region: CASSLSGRNEETQYF. The CDR3 DNA reads TGTGCCAGCAGTTTAAGTGGCCGAAATGAAGAGACCCAGTACTTC.

This clonotype has a count of ten or more. The gene calls are TRBV20-1 and TRBJ2-1, with 11 bases matching TRBD2. The germline V gene encodes CDR1 DFQATT and CDR2 SNEGSKA (reference sequence). J lost 8 bases, V lost 5 bases, and 8 bases had no gene match. The CDR3 has 14 amino acids. CDR3 region: CSAFSGGAFYEQFF. The DNA of the CDR3 is TGCAGTGCTTTTAGCGGGGGGGCATTCTATGAGCAGTTCTTC.

V is TRBV15 and J is TRBJ2-7, with D possibly being TRBD1 (5 bases). The CDR3 has 16 amino acids. V gave up 0 bases and J gave up 3 bases, with 15 bases separating them. Germline values: CDR1 LNHNV, CDR2 YYDKDF (reference sequence). The CDR3 sequence is CATSRDIAQGNYEQYF. The CDR3 DNA sequence: TGTGCCACCAGCAGAGATATTGCCCAGGGCAACTACGAGCAGTACTTC.

This clonotype has a handful of counts. CDR3 in amino acids: CASSFPGKAYEQYF. CDR3 nucleotides: TGTGCCAGCAGTTTTCCAGGAAAAGCTTACGAGCAGTACTTC. The chain couples TRBV28 to TRBJ2-7, with D uncertain. This CDR3 is 14 amino acids long. CDR1 MDHEN and CDR2 SYDVKM come from the germline V gene. V lost 3 bases, J lost 4 bases, and 13 bases lay in between.

The chain is built from TRBV7-9 and TRBJ2-1, with 8 nucleotides matching TRBD2. This CDR3 spans 14 amino acids. J gave up 9 bases and V 2 bases, and 6 bases lay outside the gene matches. Germline V gene data show CDR1 as SEHNR and CDR2 as FQNEAQ (reference sequence). The CDR3, as DNA: TGTGCCAGCAGCTTAAACGGGGGGGCCGCTGAGCAGTTCTTC. The encoded protein is CASSLNGGAAEQFF.

The chain has TRBV27 and TRBJ2-5, with D possibly being TRBD2 (6 bases). This CDR3 has 15 residues. V was pared by 5 bases and J by 4 bases, with 17 bases between. CDR1 and CDR2 from the germline V gene are MNHEY and SMNVEV (reference sequence). CDR3 in DNA: TGTGCCAGCAGTCGCGGGACGTTGGCCACAGAGACCCAGTACTTC. Protein product: CASSRGTLATETQYF.

This chain uses TRBV7-6 with TRBJ1-6; D perhaps matches TRBD1 (6 bases). This CDR3 spans 14 amino acids. Per germline, CDR1 SGHVS and CDR2 FNYEAQ. V was trimmed by 7 bases and J by 5 bases, leaving 12 bases between them. DNA for the CDR3: TGTGCCAGCACCGACAGGCGGAATAATTCACCCCTCCACTTT. Its translation is CASTDRRNNSPLHF.

The chain links TRBV29-1 to TRBJ2-3, with D perhaps matching TRBD1 or TRBD2 (6 bases each). V lost 2 bases, J lost 2 bases, and 17 bases lay in between. Germline V lookup: CDR1 SQVTM, CDR2 ANQGSEA. This CDR3 comprises 16 residues. The CDR3 nucleotides are TGCAGCGTTGAAACTCCGAGCTGGGGGGCCACAGATACGCAGTATTTT. Translating it yields CSVETPSWGATDTQYF.